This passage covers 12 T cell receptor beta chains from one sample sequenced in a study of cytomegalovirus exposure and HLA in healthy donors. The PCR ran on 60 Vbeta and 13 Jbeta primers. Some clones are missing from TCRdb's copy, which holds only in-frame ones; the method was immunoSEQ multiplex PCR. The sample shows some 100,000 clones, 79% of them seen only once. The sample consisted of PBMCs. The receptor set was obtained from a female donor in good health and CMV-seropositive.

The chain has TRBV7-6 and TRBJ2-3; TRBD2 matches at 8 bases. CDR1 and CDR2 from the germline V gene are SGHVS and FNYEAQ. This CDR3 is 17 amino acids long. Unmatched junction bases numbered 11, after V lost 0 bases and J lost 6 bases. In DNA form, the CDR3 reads TGTGCCAGCAGCTTAGCGCACATAGCGGGAAATATCGATACGCAGTATTTT. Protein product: CASSLAHIAGNIDTQYF. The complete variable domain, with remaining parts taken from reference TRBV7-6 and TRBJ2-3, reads GAGVSQSPRYKVTKRGQDVALRCDPISGHVSLYWYRQALGQGPEFLTYFNYEAQQDKSGLPNDRFSAERPEGSISTLTIQRTEQRDSAMYRCASSLAHIAGNIDTQYFGPGTRLTVL.

The CDR3 DNA sequence: TGTGCCAGCAGCCCCCGCGGAGGGCCAGGGGGCGAGCAGTACTTC. Amino acid sequence: CASSPRGGPGGEQYF. The chain has TRBV7-9 and TRBJ2-7, with D tentatively TRBD1 (7 bases). Trimming shortened V by 5 bases and J by 6 bases, and 20 bases separated the two germline ends. The CDR3 is made up of 15 amino acids. Germline V gene lookup returns CDR1 SEHNR and CDR2 FQNEAQ (reference sequence).

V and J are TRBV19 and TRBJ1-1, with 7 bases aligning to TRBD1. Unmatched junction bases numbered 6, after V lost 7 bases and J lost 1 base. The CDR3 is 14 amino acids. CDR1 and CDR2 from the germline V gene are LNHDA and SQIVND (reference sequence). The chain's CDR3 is CASISGTANTEAFF. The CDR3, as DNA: TGTGCCAGTATTAGCGGGACAGCGAACACTGAAGCTTTCTTT.

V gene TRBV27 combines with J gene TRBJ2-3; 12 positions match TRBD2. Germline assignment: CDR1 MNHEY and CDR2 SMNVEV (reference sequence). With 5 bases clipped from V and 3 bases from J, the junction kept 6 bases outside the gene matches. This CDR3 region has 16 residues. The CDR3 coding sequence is TGTGCCAGCAGTGCCCGGACTAGCGGGACGACAGATACGCAGTATTTT. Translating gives CASSARTSGTTDTQYF.

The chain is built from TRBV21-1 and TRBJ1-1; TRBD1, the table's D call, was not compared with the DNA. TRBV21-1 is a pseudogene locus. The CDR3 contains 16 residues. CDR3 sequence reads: CASSKRLPPGFTEAFF. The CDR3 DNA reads TGTGCCAGCAGCAAGCGCCTCCCCCCAGGGTTCACTGAAGCTTTCTTT.

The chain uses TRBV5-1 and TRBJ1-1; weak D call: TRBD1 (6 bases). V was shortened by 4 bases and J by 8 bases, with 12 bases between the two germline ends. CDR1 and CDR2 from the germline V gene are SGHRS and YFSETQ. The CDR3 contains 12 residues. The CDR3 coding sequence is TGCGCCAGCAGCCCAGGGACACCCGAAGCTTTCTTT. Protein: CASSPGTPEAFF.

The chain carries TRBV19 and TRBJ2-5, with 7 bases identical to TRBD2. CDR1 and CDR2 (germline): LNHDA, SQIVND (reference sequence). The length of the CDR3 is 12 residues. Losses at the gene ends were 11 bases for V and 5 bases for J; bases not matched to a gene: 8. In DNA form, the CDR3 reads TGTGCCTGTAAGGGTAGCGGGGAGACCCAGTACTTC. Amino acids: CACKGSGETQYF.

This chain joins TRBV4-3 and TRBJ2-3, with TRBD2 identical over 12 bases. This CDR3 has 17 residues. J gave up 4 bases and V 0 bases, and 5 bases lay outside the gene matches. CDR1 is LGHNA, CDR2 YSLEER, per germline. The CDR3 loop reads CASSQDPLAGGPDTQYF. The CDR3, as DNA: TGCGCCAGCAGCCAAGATCCTCTAGCGGGGGGGCCAGATACGCAGTATTTT.

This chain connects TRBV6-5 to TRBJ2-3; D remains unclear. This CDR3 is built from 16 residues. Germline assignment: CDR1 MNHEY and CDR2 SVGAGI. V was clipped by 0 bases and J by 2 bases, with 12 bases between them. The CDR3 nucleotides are TGTGCCAGCAGTTACTCTAGCCTCTCGGTCACAGATACGCAGTATTTT. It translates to CASSYSSLSVTDTQYF.

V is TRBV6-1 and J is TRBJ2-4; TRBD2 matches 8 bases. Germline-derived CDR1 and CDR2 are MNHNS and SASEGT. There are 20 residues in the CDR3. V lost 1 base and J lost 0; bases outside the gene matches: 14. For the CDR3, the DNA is TGTGCCAGCAGTGAAGGGGTCAAGATAGCGGGGACACTAGCCAAAAACATTCAGTACTTC. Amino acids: CASSEGVKIAGTLAKNIQYF.

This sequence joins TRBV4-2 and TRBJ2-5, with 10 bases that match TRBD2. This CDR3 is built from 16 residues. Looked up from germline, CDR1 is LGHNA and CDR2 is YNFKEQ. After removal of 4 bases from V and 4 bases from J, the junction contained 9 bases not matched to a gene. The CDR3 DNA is TGTGCCAGCAGCCGCAGATTAACTAGCGGGGCAGAGACCCAGTACTTC. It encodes CASSRRLTSGAETQYF.

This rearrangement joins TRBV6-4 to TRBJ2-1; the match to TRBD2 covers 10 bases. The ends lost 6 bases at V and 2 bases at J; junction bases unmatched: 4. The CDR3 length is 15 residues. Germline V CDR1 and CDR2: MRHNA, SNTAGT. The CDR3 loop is CASSESGGAYNEQFF. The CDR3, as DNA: TGTGCCAGCAGCGAAAGCGGGGGGGCCTACAATGAGCAGTTCTTC.